This record looks at one TCR beta chain sequence and its context. TCR beta chains were sequenced at survey level with immunoSEQ. Libraries were prepared by immunoSEQ multiplex PCR; TCRdb keeps only in-frame clonotypes and omits some of them. The sample includes 55,000 to 70,000 clones, over 85% seen only once; the top ten take roughly 4%. This CDR3 has 15 residues. Trimming took 4 bases from V and 4 from J, leaving 13 bases between them. Germline lookup yields CDR1 MDHEN and CDR2 SYDVKM. The receptor was derived from a man aged 35-49 years with rheumatoid arthritis. V usage is TRBV28 and J usage is TRBJ1-4; no firm D call. The sample comprised PBMCs. The CDR3 DNA sequence: TGTGCCAGCAGTTCACCCGATGGGGTTAATGAAAAACTGTTTTTT. Translated: CASSSPDGVNEKLFF.